This TCR beta chain comes out of a study of blood T cell repertoires in COVID-19. Germline V gives CDR1 MNHEY, CDR2 SMNVEV (reference sequence). The CDR3 is 14 amino acids. The V and J ends lost 5 bases and 9 bases, in that order; junction bases with no gene match: 7. Study processing details: Amplification of reference gene primers was used by the study to estimate nucleated cell counts. The assay was immunoSEQ multiplex PCR, and TCRdb's table has in-frame clones only and misses some. Clone size and the V and J calls come from that table; the DNA yielded D and trimming. The table lists approximately 400,000 clones, 75% to 90% of them singletons.

Sequenced: PBMCs or T cells enriched from blood (not recorded which). This clonotype was sampled from a woman in her fifties or sixties who had recovered from COVID-19. The rearrangement uses TRBV27 and TRBJ1-6; 7 bases are shared with TRBD1. CDR3 sequence reads: CASSQNRGSSPLHF. The CDR3 nucleotides are TGTGCCAGCAGTCAGAACAGGGGTAGTTCACCCCTCCACTTT.